This T cell receptor beta chain was profiled in a study of cytomegalovirus exposure and HLA in healthy donors. Study context: Both the roughly 120 validation repertoires and the approximately 620 first-cohort repertoires used the same platform, as reported by a later analysis. Study-level findings and limits: According to the study, roughly 160 TCR beta chains were cytomegalovirus-associated. Most observed TCR sequences were rare, whereas some public TCRs were detected in many donors. Clusters of TCRs from the first cohort tended to co-occur in the 120 or so validation repertoires (as a later analysis found).

From germline, CDR1 is LGHNA and CDR2 YNFKEQ. The CDR3 length is 15 residues. V lost 0 bases and J 4 bases, leaving 12 bases between the germline ends. The assay was immunoSEQ multiplex PCR, and TCRdb's table has in-frame clones only and misses some. The sample comprises 55,000 to 75,000 clones, about 96% of which are singletons, and around 1.2% rests with the top ten. Notes on this clone: Its antigen is undetermined.

This receptor was taken from a woman aged 18-29 years in good health and CMV-seronegative. Sequenced input: PBMCs. The chain uses TRBV4-2 and TRBJ1-2; tentatively, D is TRBD1 (5 bases). For the CDR3, the DNA is TGTGCCAGCAGCCAAGATCCTGACAGCCGCTATGGCTACACCTTC. Amino acid sequence: CASSQDPDSRYGYTF.